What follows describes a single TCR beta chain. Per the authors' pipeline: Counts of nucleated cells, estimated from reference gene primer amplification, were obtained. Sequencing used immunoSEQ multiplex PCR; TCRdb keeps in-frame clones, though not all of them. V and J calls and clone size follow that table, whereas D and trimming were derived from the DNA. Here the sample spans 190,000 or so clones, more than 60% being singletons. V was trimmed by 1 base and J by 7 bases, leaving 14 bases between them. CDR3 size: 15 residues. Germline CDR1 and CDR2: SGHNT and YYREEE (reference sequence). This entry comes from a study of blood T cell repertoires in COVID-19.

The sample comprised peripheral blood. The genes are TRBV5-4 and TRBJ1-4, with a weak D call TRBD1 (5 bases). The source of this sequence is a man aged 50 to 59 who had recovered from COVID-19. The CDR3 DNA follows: TGTGCCAGCAGCTTGTCGGTAGGGGATTCTGAAAAACTGTTTTTT. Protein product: CASSLSVGDSEKLFF.